Following are 26 T cell receptor beta chains from one sample sequenced in a study of blood T cells in healthy people across ages. Using a J-beta primer mix together with a sample-barcoded 5' primer, a second PCR was run for roughly 6 to 12 cycles. TCRdb re-derived calls from the 5' RACE reads in MiXCR, one entry per CDR3 protein. The table records about 1.5 million distinct CDR3 sequences, approximately 43% of them present only once. Sequenced input: blood. The receptor source for this set is a woman younger than 30 in good health.

The chain links TRBV7-6 to TRBJ2-7, with 7 nucleotides matching TRBD2. The germline gives CDR1 SGHVS, CDR2 FNYEAQ. Trimming removed 5 bases from V and 3 bases from J; junction bases left unmatched: 7. The CDR3 sequence is 14 residues long. This chain's CDR3 is CASSTASGVYEQYF. CDR3 coding DNA: TGTGCCAGCAGCACTGCGAGCGGGGTCTACGAGCAGTACTTC.

This clonotype showed up just a few times. The V gene is TRBV6-6, the J gene TRBJ2-5, with unresolved D. The CDR3 contains 13 residues. From germline, CDR1 is MNHNY and CDR2 SVGAGI (reference sequence). With 2 bases removed from V and 5 bases from J, the gap between germline ends came to 9 bases. As DNA, the CDR3 is TGTGCCAGCAGTTACGGTCCACACGAGACCCAGTACTTC. As protein: CASSYGPHETQYF.

The chain employs TRBV3-1 and TRBJ2-7, with a tentative D call TRBD2 (5 bases). The J call is in doubt because the DNA end fits TRBJ2-5 better. This CDR3 spans 14 amino acids. Germline V gene lookup returns CDR1 LGHDT and CDR2 YNNKEL (reference sequence). In nucleotides, the CDR3 is TGTGCCAGCAGCCAAGAGGGGAGCTTCGTGACCCAGTACTTC. Protein: CASSQEGSFVTQYF.

This clonotype has more than one count but fewer than ten. CDR3 sequence: CASSFIASRGYNEQFF. The CDR3 coding sequence is TGTGCCAGCAGTTTTATTGCGTCCCGAGGTTACAATGAGCAGTTCTTC. V and J are TRBV28 and TRBJ2-1; D remains ambiguous. The CDR3 is 16 residues long. V gave up 3 bases and J gave up 4 bases, with 16 bases separating them. Germline-derived CDR1 and CDR2 are MDHEN and SYDVKM.

This clonotype was seen just once. One end of the junction is discordant with germline, which a read error may explain. This chain links TRBV6-5 with TRBJ1-2; 7 bases fit TRBD1. The germline gives CDR1 MNHEY, CDR2 SVGAGI. The CDR3 is 16 residues long. Here the CDR3 DNA reads TGTGCCAACAGTTACTCAACAGGGGAGGCAGGCTATGGCTACACCTTC. This encodes CANSYSTGEAGYGYTF.

This clonotype showed up just a few times. This chain connects TRBV25-1 to TRBJ2-1, with D tentatively TRBD1 or TRBD2 (6 bases each). Germline assignment: CDR1 MGHDK and CDR2 SYGVNS. Trimming took off 1 base at V and 1 base at J, with 17 bases between the two ends. This CDR3 has 18 amino acids. DNA for the CDR3: TGTGCCAGCAGTGAATGCCGCGAGGGGGGTATTTCCTACAATGAGCAGTTCTTC. Protein product: CASSECREGGISYNEQFF.

The CDR3 coding sequence is TGCAGTGCTAGAGATCTAGGGTCTCTGGGGGCTTTCTTT. Translation gives CSARDLGSLGAFF. This sequence joins TRBV20-1 and TRBJ1-1; D is unresolved. CDR3 size: 13 residues. V lost 0 bases, J lost 11 bases, and 16 bases lay in between. Germline V gene sequence: CDR1 DFQATT, CDR2 SNEGSKA (reference sequence).

The J gene is TRBJ2-7, the V gene TRBV6-2 or TRBV6-3, with a weak D call TRBD2 (6 bases). The length of the CDR3 is 13 residues. V was clipped by 6 bases and J by 4 bases, with 13 bases between them. The V gene's germline CDR1 is MNHEY and CDR2 SVGEGT. Here the CDR3 reads CASSNAGRYEQYF. CDR3 sequence (DNA): TGTGCCAGCAGCAACGCAGGGAGGTACGAGCAGTACTTC.

The J gene is TRBJ2-3, the V gene TRBV12-3 or TRBV12-4; 11 bases match TRBD1. The CDR3 has 14 amino acids. Trimming cost V 1 base and J 8 bases; bases outside gene matches: 2. CDR3 nucleotides: TGTGCCAGCAGTTTAGGGACAGGGGGCGTTACGCAGTATTTT. Encoded protein: CASSLGTGGVTQYF.

About this clonotype itself: At one of its ends the junction is not consistent with the germline gene, which may arise from a read error. The rearrangement uses TRBV4-1 and TRBJ1-5; D ambiguous. CDR3 length equals 16 residues. The germline V gene has CDR1 MGHRA and CDR2 YSYEKL. CDR3 sequence: CASGQDSGLGNQPQHF. CDR3 nucleotide sequence: TGCGCCAGCGGCCAAGATTCCGGTTTAGGTAATCAGCCCCAGCATTTT.

In its sample, this clonotype was seen a few times. The CDR3 region is CASSQDNPSTHSPLHF. Written as DNA, the CDR3 is TGCGCCAGCAGCCAAGATAACCCTAGCACGCACTCACCCCTCCACTTT. V and J are TRBV4-3 and TRBJ1-6; D is ambiguous. The V end was cut by 0 bases, the J end by 10 bases, with 16 bases between. The CDR3 sequence is 16 residues long. Germline V gene data show CDR1 as LGHNA and CDR2 as YSLEER.

The CDR3 sequence: CASSMTRRNEQYF. The CDR3 bases are TGTGCCAGCAGCATGACCCGGAGGAACGAGCAGTACTTC. The chain couples TRBV11-2 to TRBJ2-7; possible D gene TRBD2, 5 bases. The V and J ends lost 5 bases and 5 bases respectively, with 13 bases between them. In germline, CDR1 is SGHAT, CDR2 FQNNGV. This CDR3 is 13 amino acids long.

The rearrangement uses TRBV29-1 and TRBJ1-2; D gene uncertain. The CDR3 spans 12 residues. Germline V gene sequence: CDR1 SQVTM, CDR2 ANQGSEA. Trimming cost V 4 bases and J 2 bases, with 8 bases left between them. For the CDR3, the DNA is TGCAGCGTTGCGGCATGGAACTATGGCTACACCTTC. Translating it yields CSVAAWNYGYTF.

This rearrangement joins TRBV5-1 to TRBJ2-5; possible D gene TRBD1, 5 bases. Trimming pared 4 bases from V and 2 bases from J, leaving 15 bases between. This CDR3 has 15 amino acids. The germline V gene has CDR1 SGHRS and CDR2 YFSETQ. For the CDR3, the DNA is TGCGCCAGCAGCGCAGGGCGGTATTTACAAGAGACCCAGTACTTC. Its translation is CASSAGRYLQETQYF.

The chain has TRBV7-6 and TRBJ1-2; D call uncertain. Germline CDR1 and CDR2: SGHVS and FNYEAQ. V shed 4 bases and J shed 6 bases, with 9 bases lying between them. The CDR3 consists of 12 residues. CDR3 protein: CASSSIGDGYTF. CDR3 nucleotide sequence: TGTGCCAGCAGCTCCATCGGGGATGGCTACACCTTC.

Remarks on this clonotype: Germline is not matched at one junction end, which may reflect a read error. This chain connects TRBV7-9 to TRBJ2-6; D remains unclear. The CDR3 is 13 residues long. The germline V gene encodes CDR1 SEHNR and CDR2 FQNEAQ (reference sequence). DNA of the CDR3: TGTGCCAGCAGGCTATCTGAGGCCAACGTCCTGACTTTC. Translation: CASRLSEANVLTF.

This clonotype has just a few counts. The J gene is TRBJ2-7, the V gene TRBV27; 8 nucleotides align to TRBD1. The CDR3 length is 15 residues. With V trimmed by 6 bases and J by 3 bases, 10 bases remained unmatched. From germline, CDR1 is MNHEY and CDR2 SMNVEV (reference sequence). The CDR3 spells CASRSPGQVDYEQYF. For the CDR3, the DNA is TGTGCCAGCAGAAGTCCGGGACAGGTCGACTACGAGCAGTACTTC.

This clonotype was found many times. The rearrangement links TRBV20-1 to TRBJ2-7; D is ambiguous. This CDR3 has 11 amino acids. Deletions cut 1 base from V and 5 bases from J, with 6 bases between. Germline CDR1 and CDR2: DFQATT and SNEGSKA (reference sequence). CDR3 nucleotides: TGCAGTGCTAGAGTAATCCACGAGCAGTACTTC. Translation gives CSARVIHEQYF.

As for this clonotype: One junction end does not reproduce the germline sequence, and a read error may be involved. V usage is TRBV3-1 and J usage is TRBJ1-2; D remains unclear. CDR3 length: 15 amino acids. CDR1 is LGHDT and CDR2 is YNNKEL in the germline V gene (reference sequence). CDR3 DNA sequence: TGTGCCAGCAGCCAAGCAAACGAGCCAAACTATGGCTACACTTTC. Translating it yields CASSQANEPNYGYTF.

The chain combines TRBV21-1 with TRBJ1-1. TRBV21-1 represents a pseudogene. This CDR3 region has 13 residues. CDR3 in amino acids: CASSKSRNTEAFF. The CDR3 DNA reads as TGTGCCAGCAGCAAATCGCGAAACACTGAAGCTTTCTTT.

This clonotype occurred once. The V and J genes are TRBV5-6 and TRBJ2-1, with TRBD2 identical over 10 bases. Unmatched junction bases numbered 6, after V lost 2 bases and J lost 10 bases. CDR1 is SGHDT, CDR2 YYEEEE, per germline. This CDR3 is built from 14 residues. The CDR3 sequence is CASSFGLADSEQFF. The DNA for the CDR3 is TGTGCCAGCAGCTTTGGACTAGCGGACTCAGAGCAGTTCTTC.

The chain joins TRBV20-1 to TRBJ1-5; no reliable D call. The CDR3 sequence is 15 residues long. Trimming removed 0 bases at V and 5 bases at J, with 14 bases between. Germline V gene sequence: CDR1 DFQATT, CDR2 SNEGSKA (reference sequence). CDR3 region: CSARDLGRLDQPQHF. The CDR3 DNA is TGCAGTGCTAGAGATTTGGGCAGGTTGGATCAGCCCCAGCATTTT.

For this clonotype: At one end the junction does not follow the germline gene, possibly because of a read error. This CDR3 reads CASSQFFAGDTEAFF. As DNA, the CDR3 is TGTGCCAGCAGCCAATTCTTTGCGGGGGACACCGAAGCTTTCTTT. This chain links TRBV14 with TRBJ1-1; a possible D gene is TRBD1 (6 bases). Germline V CDR1 and CDR2: SGHDN, FVKESK. CDR3 length equals 15 residues.

This clonotype has only a few counts. This chain connects TRBV7-9 to TRBJ1-2; weak D call: TRBD1 (5 bases). The CDR3 totals 14 residues. The germline V gene encodes CDR1 SEHNR and CDR2 FQNEAQ (reference sequence). The V and J ends lost 1 base and 4 bases respectively, with 10 bases between them. CDR3 in DNA: TGTGCCAGCAGCTTAGTTCCAGGGACCTATGGCTACACCTTC. It is translated as CASSLVPGTYGYTF.

The V gene is TRBV29-1, the J gene TRBJ2-5; no reliable D call. This CDR3 contains 10 residues. The germline V and J ends were trimmed by 6 bases and 12 bases, with 14 bases remaining between them. CDR1 SQVTM and CDR2 ANQGSEA come from the germline V gene. CDR3 sequence: CSVLDVAEYF. The CDR3 DNA sequence: TGCAGCGTATTGGACGTGGCAGAGTACTTC.

This clonotype was found a few times. The genes are TRBV7-2 and TRBJ2-7; 11 bases are shared with TRBD2. This CDR3 has 17 amino acids. CDR1 and CDR2 (germline): SGHTA, FQGNSA. V lost 5 bases to trimming and J lost 3 bases; unmatched junction nucleotides: 12. CDR3 region: CASSPGPSGRLGYEQYF. CDR3 in DNA: TGTGCCAGCAGCCCGGGCCCTAGCGGGAGGTTGGGCTACGAGCAGTACTTC.